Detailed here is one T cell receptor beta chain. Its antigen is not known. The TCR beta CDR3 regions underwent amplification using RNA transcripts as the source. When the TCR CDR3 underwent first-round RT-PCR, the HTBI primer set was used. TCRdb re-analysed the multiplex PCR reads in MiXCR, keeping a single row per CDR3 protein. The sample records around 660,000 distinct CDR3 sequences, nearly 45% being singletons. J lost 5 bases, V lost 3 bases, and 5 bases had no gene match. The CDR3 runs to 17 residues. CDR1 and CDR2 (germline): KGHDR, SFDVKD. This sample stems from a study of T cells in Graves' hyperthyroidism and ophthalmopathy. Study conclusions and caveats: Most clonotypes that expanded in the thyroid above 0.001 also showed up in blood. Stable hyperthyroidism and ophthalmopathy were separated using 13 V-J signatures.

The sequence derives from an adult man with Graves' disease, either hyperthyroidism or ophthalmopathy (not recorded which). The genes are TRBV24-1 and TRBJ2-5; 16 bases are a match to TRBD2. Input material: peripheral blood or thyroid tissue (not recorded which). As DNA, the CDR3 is TGTGCCACCAGTGATGACGGGACTAGCGGGGGGGTCGAGACCCAGTACTTC. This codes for CATSDDGTSGGVETQYF.